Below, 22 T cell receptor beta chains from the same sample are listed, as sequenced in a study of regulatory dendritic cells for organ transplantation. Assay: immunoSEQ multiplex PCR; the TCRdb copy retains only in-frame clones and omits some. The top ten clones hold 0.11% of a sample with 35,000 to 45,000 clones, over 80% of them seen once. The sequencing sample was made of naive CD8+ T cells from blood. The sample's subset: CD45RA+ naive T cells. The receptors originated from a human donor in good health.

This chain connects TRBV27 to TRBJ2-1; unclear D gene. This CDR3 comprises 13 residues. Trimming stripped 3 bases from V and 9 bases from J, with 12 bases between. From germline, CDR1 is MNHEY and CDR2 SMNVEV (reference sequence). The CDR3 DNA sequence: TGTGCCAGCAGTTTCTCCCGCTTAGTTGAGCAGTTCTTC. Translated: CASSFSRLVEQFF.

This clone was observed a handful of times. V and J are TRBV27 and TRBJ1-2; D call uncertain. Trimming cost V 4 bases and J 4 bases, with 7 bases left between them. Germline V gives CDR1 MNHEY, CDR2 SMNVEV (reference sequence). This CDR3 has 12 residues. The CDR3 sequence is CASSSGPYGYTF. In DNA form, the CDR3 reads TGTGCCAGCAGTTCCGGTCCCTATGGCTACACCTTC.

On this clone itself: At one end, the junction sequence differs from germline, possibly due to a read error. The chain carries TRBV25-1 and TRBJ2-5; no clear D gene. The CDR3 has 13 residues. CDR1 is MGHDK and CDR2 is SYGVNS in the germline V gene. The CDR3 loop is CASSLAIQEAQYF. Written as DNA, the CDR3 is TGTGCCAGCAGTCTGGCTATTCAAGAGGCCCAGTACTTC. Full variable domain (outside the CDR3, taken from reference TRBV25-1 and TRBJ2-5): EADIYQTPRYLVIGTGKKITLECSQTMGHDKMYWYQQDPGMELHLIHYSYGVNSTEKGDLSSESTVSRIRTEHFPLTLESARPSHTSQYLCASSLAIQEAQYFGPGTRLLVL.

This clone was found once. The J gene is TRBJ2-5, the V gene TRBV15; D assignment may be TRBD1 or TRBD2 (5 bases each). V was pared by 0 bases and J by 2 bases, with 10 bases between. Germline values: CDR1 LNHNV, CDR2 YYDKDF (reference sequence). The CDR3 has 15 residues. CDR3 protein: CATSRDVGVQETQYF. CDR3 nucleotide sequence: TGTGCCACCAGCAGAGATGTGGGGGTGCAAGAGACCCAGTACTTC.

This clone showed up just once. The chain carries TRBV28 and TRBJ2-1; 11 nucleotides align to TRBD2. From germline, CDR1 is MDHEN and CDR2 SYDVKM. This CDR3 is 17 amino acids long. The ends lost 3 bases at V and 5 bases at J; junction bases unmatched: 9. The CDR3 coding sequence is TGTGCCAGCAGTTTCCCGACCGGGACTAGCGGCGACAATGAGCAGTTCTTC. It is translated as CASSFPTGTSGDNEQFF.

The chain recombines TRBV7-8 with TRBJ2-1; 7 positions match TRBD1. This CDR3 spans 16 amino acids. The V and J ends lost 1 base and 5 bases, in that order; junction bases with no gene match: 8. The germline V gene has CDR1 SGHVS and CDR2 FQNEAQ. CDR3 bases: TGTGCCAGCAGCTTAGTGGCCGGGACAGTGGACAATGAGCAGTTCTTC. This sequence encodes CASSLVAGTVDNEQFF.

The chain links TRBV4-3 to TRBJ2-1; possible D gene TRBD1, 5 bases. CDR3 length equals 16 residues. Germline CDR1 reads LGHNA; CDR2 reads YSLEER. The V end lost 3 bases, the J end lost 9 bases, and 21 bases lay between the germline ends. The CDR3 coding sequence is TGCGCCAGCAGCCAGGTTTTGCTGCAGGGTACGAGTGAGCAGTTCTTC. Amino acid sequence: CASSQVLLQGTSEQFF.

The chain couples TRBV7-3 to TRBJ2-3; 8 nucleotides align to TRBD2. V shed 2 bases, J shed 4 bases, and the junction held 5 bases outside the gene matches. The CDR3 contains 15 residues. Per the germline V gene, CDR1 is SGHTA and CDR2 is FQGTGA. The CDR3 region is CASSLGGRRSDTQYF. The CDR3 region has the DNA TGTGCCAGCAGCTTAGGCGGGAGGAGGTCAGATACGCAGTATTTT.

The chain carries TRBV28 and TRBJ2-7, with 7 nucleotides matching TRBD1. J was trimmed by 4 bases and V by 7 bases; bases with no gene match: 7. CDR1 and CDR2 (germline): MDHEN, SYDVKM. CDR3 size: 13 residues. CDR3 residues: CASTNEQGYEQYF. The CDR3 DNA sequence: TGTGCCAGCACCAATGAACAGGGGTACGAGCAGTACTTC.

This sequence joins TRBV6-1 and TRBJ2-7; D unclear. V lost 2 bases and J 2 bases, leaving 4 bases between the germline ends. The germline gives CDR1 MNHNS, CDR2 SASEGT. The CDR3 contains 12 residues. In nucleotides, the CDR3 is TGTGCCAGCAGTGAAAATACCTACGAGCAGTACTTC. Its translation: CASSENTYEQYF.

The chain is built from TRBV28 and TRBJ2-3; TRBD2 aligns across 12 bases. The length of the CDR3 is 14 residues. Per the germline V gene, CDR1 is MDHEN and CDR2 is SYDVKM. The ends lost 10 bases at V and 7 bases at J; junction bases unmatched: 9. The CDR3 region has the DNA TGTGCCACCTCCGGACTAGCGGGATCAAATACGCAGTATTTT. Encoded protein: CATSGLAGSNTQYF. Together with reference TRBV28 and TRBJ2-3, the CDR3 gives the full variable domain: DVKVTQSSRYLVKRTGEKVFLECVQDMDHENMFWYRQDPGLGLRLIYFSYDVKMKEKGDIPEGYSVSREKKERFSLILESASTNQTSMYLCATSGLAGSNTQYFGPGTRLTVL.

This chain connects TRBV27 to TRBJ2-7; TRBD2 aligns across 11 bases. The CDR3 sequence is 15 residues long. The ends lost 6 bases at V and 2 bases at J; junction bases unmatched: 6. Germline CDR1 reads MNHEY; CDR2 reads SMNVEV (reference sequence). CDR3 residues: CASSKTSGSAYEQYF. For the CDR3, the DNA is TGTGCCAGCAGCAAAACTAGCGGGAGTGCCTACGAGCAGTACTTC.

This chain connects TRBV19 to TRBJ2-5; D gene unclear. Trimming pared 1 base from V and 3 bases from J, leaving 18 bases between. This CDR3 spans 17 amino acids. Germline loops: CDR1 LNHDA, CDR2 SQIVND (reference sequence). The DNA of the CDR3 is TGTGCCAGTAGTATAGCCGGCAGTTCCATAGCCGAAGAGACCCAGTACTTC. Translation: CASSIAGSSIAEETQYF.

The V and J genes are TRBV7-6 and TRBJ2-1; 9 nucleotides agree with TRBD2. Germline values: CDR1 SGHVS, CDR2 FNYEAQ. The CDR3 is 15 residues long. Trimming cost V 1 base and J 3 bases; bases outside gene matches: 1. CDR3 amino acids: CASSLGAGGYNEQFF. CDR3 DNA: TGTGCCAGCAGCTTAGGAGCGGGAGGCTACAATGAGCAGTTCTTC. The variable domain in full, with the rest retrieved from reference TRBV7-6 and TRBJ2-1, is GAGVSQSPRYKVTKRGQDVALRCDPISGHVSLYWYRQALGQGPEFLTYFNYEAQQDKSGLPNDRFSAERPEGSISTLTIQRTEQRDSAMYRCASSLGAGGYNEQFFGPGTRLTVL.

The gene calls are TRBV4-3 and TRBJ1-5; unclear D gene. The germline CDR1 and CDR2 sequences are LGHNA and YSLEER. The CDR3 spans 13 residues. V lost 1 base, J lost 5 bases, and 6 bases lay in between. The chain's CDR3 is CASSQARHQPQHF. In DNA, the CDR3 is TGCGCCAGCAGCCAAGCCAGGCATCAGCCCCAGCATTTT.

The CDR3: CASSLKSNTEAFF. In DNA form, the CDR3 reads TGTGCCAGCAGCTTAAAATCGAACACTGAAGCTTTCTTT. The V and J genes are TRBV7-3 and TRBJ1-1; D call uncertain. The CDR3 is made up of 13 amino acids. CDR1 and CDR2 (germline): SGHTA, FQGTGA. V was shortened by 1 base and J by 1 base, with 4 bases between the two germline ends.

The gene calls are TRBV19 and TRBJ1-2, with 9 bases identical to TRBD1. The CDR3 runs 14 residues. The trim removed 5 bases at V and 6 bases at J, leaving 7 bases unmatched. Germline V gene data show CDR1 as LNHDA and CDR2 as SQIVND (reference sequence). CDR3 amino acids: CASSARTGDHGYTF. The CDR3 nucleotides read TGTGCCAGTAGTGCGAGGACAGGGGACCATGGCTACACCTTC.

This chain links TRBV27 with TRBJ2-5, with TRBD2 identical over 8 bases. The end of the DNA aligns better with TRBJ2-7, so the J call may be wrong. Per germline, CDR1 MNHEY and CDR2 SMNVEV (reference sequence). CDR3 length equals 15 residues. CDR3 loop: CASSLGLAGTYEQYF. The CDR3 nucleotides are TGTGCCAGCAGTTTAGGTCTAGCGGGTACCTACGAGCAGTACTTC.

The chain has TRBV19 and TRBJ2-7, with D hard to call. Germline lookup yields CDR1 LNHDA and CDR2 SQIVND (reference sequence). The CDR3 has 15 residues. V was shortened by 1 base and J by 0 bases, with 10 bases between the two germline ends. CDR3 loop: CASSIGWPISYEQYF. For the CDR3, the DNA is TGTGCCAGTAGTATAGGATGGCCTATCTCCTACGAGCAGTACTTC.

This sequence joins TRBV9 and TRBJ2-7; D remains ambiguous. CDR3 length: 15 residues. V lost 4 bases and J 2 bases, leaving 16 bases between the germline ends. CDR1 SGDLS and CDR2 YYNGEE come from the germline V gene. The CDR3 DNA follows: TGTGCCAGCAGCCCGTCAGGAGCAAGAACCTACGAGCAGTACTTC. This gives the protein CASSPSGARTYEQYF.

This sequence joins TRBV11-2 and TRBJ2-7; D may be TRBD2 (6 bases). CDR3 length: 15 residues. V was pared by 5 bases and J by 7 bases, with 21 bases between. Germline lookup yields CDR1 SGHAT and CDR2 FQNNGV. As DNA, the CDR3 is TGTGCCAGCAGCCCCAGGGACTGGGGGTTGGGAGAGCAGTACTTC. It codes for CASSPRDWGLGEQYF. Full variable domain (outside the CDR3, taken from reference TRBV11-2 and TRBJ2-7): EAGVAQSPRYKIIEKRQSVAFWCNPISGHATLYWYQQILGQGPKLLIQFQNNGVVDDSQLPKDRFSAERLKGVDSTLKIQPAKLEDSAVYLCASSPRDWGLGEQYFGPGTRLTVT.

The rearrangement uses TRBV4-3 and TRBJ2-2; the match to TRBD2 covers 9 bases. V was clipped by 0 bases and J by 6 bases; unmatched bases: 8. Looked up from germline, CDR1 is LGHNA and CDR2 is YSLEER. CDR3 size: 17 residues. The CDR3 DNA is TGCGCCAGCAGCCAAGAGGGCGGGGGGGTCCTCTCCGGGGAGCTGTTTTTT. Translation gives CASSQEGGGVLSGELFF.